This TCR beta chain appears in the sequencing data of a study of T cell responses to AZD1222 COVID-19 vaccine. Study-level information: Both about-4-week and about-12-week second-dose recipients were combined.

Study-wide results and limits: Spike-specific TCR breadth and depth both grew after two AZD1222 doses. Donors were largely white British and mainly female; clonal diversity was possibly underestimated.

Produced via immunoSEQ multiplex PCR; TCRdb's table is partial and in-frame only. The profile shows under 150,000 clones, 80% to 95% of them singletons. The CDR3 has 12 amino acids. Germline V gene sequence: CDR1 SGHAT, CDR2 FQDESV (reference sequence). V was shortened by 1 base and J by 9 bases, with 9 bases between the two germline ends. A word on this clone: Its antigen is still unknown.

This chain joins TRBV11-1 and TRBJ1-1; possibly TRBD1 for D (6 bases). The TCR sequence derives from an adult in good health. The sample in question was peripheral blood, obtained on day 0 of AZD1222 vaccination. The CDR3 bases are TGTGCCAGCAGCTTAGAGACAGGTAAAGCTTTCTTT. This sequence encodes CASSLETGKAFF.